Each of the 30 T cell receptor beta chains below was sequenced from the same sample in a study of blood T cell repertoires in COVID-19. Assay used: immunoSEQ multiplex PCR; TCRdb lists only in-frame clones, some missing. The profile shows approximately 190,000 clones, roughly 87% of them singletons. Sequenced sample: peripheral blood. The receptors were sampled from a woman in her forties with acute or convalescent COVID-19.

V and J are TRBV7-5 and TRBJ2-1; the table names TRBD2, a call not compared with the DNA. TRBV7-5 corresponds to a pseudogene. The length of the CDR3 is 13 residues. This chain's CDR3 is CAGGGSLYNEQFF. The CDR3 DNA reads TGTGCCGGGGGGGGGTCCCTCTACAATGAGCAGTTCTTC.

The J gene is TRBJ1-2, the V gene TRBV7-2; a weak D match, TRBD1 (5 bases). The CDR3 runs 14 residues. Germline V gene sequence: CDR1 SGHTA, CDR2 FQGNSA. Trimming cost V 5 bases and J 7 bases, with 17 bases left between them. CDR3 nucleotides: TGTGCCAGCAGCCAGCCCAGGGAGGTTGGTGGCTACACCTTC. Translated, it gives CASSQPREVGGYTF.

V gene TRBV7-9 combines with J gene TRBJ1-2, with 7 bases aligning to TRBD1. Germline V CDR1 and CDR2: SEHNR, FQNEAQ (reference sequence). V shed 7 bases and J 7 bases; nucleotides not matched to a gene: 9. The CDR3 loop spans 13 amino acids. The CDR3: CASTHRGLGGYTF. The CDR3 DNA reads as TGTGCCAGCACTCACAGGGGTCTTGGTGGCTACACCTTC.

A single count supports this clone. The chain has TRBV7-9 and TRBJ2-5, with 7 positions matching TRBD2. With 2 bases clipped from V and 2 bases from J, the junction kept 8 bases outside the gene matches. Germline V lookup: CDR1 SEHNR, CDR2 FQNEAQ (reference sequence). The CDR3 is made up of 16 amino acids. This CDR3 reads CASSLPDLAGQETQYF. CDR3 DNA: TGTGCCAGCAGCTTACCGGACTTAGCGGGTCAAGAGACCCAGTACTTC. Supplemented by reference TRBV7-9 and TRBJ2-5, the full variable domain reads DTGVSQNPRHKITKRGQNVTFRCDPISEHNRLYWYRQTLGQGPEFLTYFQNEAQLEKSRLLSDRFSAERPKGSFSTLEIQRTEQGDSAMYLCASSLPDLAGQETQYFGPGTRLLVL.

CDR3 sequence: CASSKDRGRYGYTF. The CDR3 region has the DNA TGCGCCAGCAGTAAGGACAGGGGACGGTATGGCTACACCTTC. V is TRBV10-1 and J is TRBJ1-2; the match to TRBD1 covers 9 bases. The germline CDR1 and CDR2 sequences are WNHNN and SYGVQD (reference sequence). The CDR3 has 14 residues. The ends lost 5 bases at V and 5 bases at J; junction bases unmatched: 6.

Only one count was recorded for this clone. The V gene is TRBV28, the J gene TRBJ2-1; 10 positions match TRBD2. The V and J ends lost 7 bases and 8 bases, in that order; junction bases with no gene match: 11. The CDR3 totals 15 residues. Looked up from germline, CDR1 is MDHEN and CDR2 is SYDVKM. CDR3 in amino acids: CASTRGSGRGDEQFF. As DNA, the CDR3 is TGTGCCAGCACAAGAGGGAGCGGGAGGGGCGATGAGCAGTTCTTC.

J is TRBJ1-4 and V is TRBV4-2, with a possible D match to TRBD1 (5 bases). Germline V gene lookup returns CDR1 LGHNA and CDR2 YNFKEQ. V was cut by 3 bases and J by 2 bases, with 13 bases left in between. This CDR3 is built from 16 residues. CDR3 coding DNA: TGTGCCAGCAGCCAGCTGGGGGGGGTTACTAATGAAAAACTGTTTTTT. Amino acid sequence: CASSQLGGVTNEKLFF.

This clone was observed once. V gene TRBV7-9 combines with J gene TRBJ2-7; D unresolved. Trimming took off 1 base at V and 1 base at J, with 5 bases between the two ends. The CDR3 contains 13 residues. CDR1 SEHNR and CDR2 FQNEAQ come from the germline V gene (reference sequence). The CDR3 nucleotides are TGTGCCAGCAGCTTAGGAGAGTCCTACGAGCAGTACTTC. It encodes CASSLGESYEQYF.

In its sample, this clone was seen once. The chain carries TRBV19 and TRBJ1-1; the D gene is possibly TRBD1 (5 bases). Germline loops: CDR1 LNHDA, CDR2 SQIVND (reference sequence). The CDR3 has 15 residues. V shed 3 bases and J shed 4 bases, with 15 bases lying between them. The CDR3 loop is CASSIRGGRITEAFF. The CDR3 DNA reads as TGTGCCAGTAGTATTCGCGGGGGGAGGATCACTGAAGCTTTCTTT.

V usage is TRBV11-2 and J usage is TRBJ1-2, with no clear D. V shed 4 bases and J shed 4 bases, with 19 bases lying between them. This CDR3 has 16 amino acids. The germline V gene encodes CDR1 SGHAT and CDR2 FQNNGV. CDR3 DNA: TGTGCCAGCAGCTCCCCGTCGGGTTCAACCTTCTATGGCTACACCTTC. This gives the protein CASSSPSGSTFYGYTF. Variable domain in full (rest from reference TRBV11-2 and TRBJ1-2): EAGVAQSPRYKIIEKRQSVAFWCNPISGHATLYWYQQILGQGPKLLIQFQNNGVVDDSQLPKDRFSAERLKGVDSTLKIQPAKLEDSAVYLCASSSPSGSTFYGYTFGSGTRLTVV.

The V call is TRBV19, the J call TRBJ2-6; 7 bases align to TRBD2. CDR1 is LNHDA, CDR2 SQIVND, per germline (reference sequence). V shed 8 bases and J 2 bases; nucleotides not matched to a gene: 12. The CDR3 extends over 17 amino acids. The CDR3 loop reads CASGPGLQNPGANVLTF. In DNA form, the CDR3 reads TGTGCCAGTGGTCCGGGACTACAAAACCCTGGGGCCAACGTCCTGACTTTC.

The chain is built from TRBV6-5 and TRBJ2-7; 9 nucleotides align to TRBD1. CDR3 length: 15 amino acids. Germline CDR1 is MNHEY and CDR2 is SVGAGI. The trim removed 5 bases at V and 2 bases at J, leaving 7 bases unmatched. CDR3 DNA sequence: TGTGCCAGCAGTACGGGACAGGGACCCCCCTACGAGCAGTACTTC. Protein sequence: CASSTGQGPPYEQYF.

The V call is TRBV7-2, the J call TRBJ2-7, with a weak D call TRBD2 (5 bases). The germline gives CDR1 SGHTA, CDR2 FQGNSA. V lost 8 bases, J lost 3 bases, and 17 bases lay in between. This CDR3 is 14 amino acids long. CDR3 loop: CASPLGVKVYEQYF. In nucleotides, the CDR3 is TGTGCCAGCCCCCTCGGGGTCAAAGTCTACGAGCAGTACTTC. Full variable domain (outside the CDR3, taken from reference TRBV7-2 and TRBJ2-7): GAGVSQSPSNKVTEKGKDVELRCDPISGHTALYWYRQSLGQGLEFLIYFQGNSAPDKSGLPSDRFSAERTGGSVSTLTIQRTQQEDSAVYLCASPLGVKVYEQYFGPGTRLTVT.

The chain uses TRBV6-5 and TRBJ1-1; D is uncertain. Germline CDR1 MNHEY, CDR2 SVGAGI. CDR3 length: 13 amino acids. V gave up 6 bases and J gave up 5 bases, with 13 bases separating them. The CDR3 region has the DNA TGTGCCAGCAGCTACCTTGAGAGGACTGAAGCTTTCTTT. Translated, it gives CASSYLERTEAFF.

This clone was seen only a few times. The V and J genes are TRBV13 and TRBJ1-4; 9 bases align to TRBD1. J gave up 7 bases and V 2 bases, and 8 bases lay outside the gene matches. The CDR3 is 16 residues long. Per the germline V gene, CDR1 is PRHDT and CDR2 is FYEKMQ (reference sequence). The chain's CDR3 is CASSLSGTGLLEKLFF. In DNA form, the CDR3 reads TGTGCCAGCAGCTTATCTGGGACAGGGCTTCTTGAAAAACTGTTTTTT.

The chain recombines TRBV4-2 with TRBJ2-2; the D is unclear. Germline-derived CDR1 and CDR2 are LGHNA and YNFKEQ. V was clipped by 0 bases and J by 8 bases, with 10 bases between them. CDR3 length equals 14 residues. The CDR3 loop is CASSQDPDGGELFF. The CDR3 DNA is TGTGCCAGCAGCCAAGATCCCGACGGGGGGGAGCTGTTTTTT.

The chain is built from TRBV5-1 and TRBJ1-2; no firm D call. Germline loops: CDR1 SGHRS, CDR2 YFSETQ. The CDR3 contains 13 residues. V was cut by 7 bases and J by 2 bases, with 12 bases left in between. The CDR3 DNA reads TGCGCCAGCTCCTTGGACGGGAACTATGGCTACACCTTC. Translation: CASSLDGNYGYTF. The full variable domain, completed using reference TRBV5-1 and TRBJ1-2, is KAGVTQTPRYLIKTRGQQVTLSCSPISGHRSVSWYQQTPGQGLQFLFEYFSETQRNKGNFPGRFSGRQFSNSRSEMNVSTLELGDSALYLCASSLDGNYGYTFGSGTRLTVV.

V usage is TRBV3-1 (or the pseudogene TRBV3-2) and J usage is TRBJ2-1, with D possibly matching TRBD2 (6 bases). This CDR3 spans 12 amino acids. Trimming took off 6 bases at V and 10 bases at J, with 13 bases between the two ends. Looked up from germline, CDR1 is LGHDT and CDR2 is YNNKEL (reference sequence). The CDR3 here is CASSPRGGEQFF. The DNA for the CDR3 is TGTGCCAGCAGTCCTAGGGGAGGCGAGCAGTTCTTC.

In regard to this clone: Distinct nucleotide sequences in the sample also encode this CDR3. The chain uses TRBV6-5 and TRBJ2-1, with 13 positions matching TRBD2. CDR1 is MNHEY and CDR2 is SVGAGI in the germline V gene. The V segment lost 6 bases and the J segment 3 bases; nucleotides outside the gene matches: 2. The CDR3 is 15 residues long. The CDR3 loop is CASSRLAGGYNEQFF. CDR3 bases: TGTGCCAGCAGCAGACTAGCGGGAGGCTACAATGAGCAGTTCTTC.

The CDR3 protein is CASRRQGADEKLFF. For the CDR3, the DNA is TGTGCCAGCAGAAGACAGGGGGCCGATGAAAAACTGTTTTTT. The V call is TRBV6-5, the J call TRBJ1-4; the match to TRBD1 covers 10 bases. Germline trimming cut 6 bases from V and 6 bases from J; bases unmatched to any gene: 4. The CDR3 runs 14 residues. CDR1 is MNHEY and CDR2 is SVGAGI in the germline V gene.

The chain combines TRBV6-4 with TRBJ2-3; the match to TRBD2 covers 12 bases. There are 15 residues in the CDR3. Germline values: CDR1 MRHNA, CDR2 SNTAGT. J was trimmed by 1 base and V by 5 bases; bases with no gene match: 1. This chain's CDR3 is CASSRLAGGTDTQYF. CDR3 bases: TGTGCCAGCAGTCGACTAGCGGGGGGCACAGATACGCAGTATTTT.

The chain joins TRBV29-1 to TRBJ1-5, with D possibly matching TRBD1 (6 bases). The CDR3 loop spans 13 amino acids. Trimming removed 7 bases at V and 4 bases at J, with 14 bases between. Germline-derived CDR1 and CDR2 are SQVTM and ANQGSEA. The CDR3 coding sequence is TGCAGCGCTCTCGTTACAGGGAATCAGCCCCAGCATTTT. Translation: CSALVTGNQPQHF.

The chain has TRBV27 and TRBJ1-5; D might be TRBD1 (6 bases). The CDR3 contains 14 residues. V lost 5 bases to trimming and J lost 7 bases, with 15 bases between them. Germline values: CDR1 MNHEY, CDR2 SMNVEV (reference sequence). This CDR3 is CASSPLGGGQPQHF. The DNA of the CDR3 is TGTGCCAGCAGTCCCCTTGGGGGCGGACAGCCCCAGCATTTT.

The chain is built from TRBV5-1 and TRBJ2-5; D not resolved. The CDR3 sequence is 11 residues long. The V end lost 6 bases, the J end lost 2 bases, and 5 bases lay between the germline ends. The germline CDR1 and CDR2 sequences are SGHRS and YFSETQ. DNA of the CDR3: TGCGCCAGCAAGCTTCAAGAGACCCAGTACTTC. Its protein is CASKLQETQYF.

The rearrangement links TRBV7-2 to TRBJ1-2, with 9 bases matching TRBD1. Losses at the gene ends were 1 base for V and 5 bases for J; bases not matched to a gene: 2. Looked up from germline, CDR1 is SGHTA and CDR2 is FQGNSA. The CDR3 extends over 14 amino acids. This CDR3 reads CASSLGGTGYGYTF. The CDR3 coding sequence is TGTGCCAGCAGCTTAGGGGGGACAGGGTATGGCTACACCTTC.

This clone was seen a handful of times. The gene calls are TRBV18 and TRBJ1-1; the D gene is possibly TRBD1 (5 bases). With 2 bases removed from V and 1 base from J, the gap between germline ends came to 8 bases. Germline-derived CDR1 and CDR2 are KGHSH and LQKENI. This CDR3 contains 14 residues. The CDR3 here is CASSPGAGNTEAFF. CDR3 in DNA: TGTGCCAGCTCACCAGGGGCTGGGAACACTGAAGCTTTCTTT.

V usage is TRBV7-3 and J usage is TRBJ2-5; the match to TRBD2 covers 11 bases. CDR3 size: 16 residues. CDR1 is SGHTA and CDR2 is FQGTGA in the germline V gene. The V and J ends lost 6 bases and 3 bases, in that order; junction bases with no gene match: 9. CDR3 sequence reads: CASSQRASGGKETQYF. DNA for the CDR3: TGTGCCAGCAGTCAACGGGCTAGCGGGGGGAAAGAGACCCAGTACTTC.

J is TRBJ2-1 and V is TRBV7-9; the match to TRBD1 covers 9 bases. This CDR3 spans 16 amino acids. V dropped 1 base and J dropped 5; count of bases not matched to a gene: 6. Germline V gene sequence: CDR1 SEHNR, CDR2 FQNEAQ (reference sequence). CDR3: CASSLETGGVDNEQFF. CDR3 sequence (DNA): TGTGCCAGCAGCTTAGAAACAGGGGGCGTTGACAATGAGCAGTTCTTC.

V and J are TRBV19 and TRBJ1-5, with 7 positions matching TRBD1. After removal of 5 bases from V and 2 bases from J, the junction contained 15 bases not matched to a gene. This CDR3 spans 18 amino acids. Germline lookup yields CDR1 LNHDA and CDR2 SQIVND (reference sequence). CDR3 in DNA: TGTGCCAGTAGTCCCCTGGACAGGCCAGTTATAGGCAATCAGCCCCAGCATTTT. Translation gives CASSPLDRPVIGNQPQHF.

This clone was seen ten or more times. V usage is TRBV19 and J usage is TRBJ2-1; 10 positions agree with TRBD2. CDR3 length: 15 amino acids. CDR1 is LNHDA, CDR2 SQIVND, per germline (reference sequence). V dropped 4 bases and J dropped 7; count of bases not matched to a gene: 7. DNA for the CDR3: TGTGCCAGTAGTACAGCTAGCGGGGGCCGGAATGAGCAGTTCTTC. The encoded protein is CASSTASGGRNEQFF. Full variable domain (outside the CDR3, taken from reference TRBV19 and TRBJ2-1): DGGITQSPKYLFRKEGQNVTLSCEQNLNHDAMYWYRQDPGQGLRLIYYSQIVNDFQKGDIAEGYSVSREKKESFPLTVTSAQKNPTAFYLCASSTASGGRNEQFFGPGTRLTVL.